The 10 T cell receptor beta chains reported below all come from one sample, sequenced in a study of blood T cells in healthy people across ages. Together with a sample-barcoded 5' primer, a J-beta primer mix was included in a second PCR lasting roughly 6 to 12 cycles. Each CDR3 protein is one row after TCRdb ran MiXCR on the 5' RACE reads. The table includes 1.8 million or so distinct CDR3 sequences, approximately 39% detected once. The sequenced sample was blood. The source of these receptors is a human donor in good health.

V is TRBV20-1 and J is TRBJ2-7; no clear D gene. CDR1 is DFQATT, CDR2 SNEGSKA, per germline (reference sequence). The ends were cut back, 3 bases at V and 0 bases at J, with 9 bases in the middle. This CDR3 has 13 amino acids. The DNA of the CDR3 is TGCAGTGCTAGGGTGGCGAGCTCCTACGAGCAGTACTTC. Its translation: CSARVASSYEQYF.

This chain connects TRBV4-3 to TRBJ2-5, with a tentative D call TRBD1 (6 bases). The DNA end is a closer match to TRBJ2-7, so the J assignment may be wrong. This CDR3 comprises 16 residues. Germline CDR1 LGHNA, CDR2 YSLEER. The CDR3, as DNA: TGCGCCAGCAGCCACGATCTGGGACACCGAACCTACGAGCAGTACTTC. Residues: CASSHDLGHRTYEQYF.

This chain links TRBV20-1 with TRBJ1-4; perhaps TRBD1 as D (5 bases). The CDR3 runs 15 residues. The germline V and J ends were trimmed by 3 bases and 6 bases, with 17 bases remaining between them. Per germline, CDR1 DFQATT and CDR2 SNEGSKA (reference sequence). The CDR3: CSASGAGRRYEKLFF. CDR3 nucleotide sequence: TGCAGTGCTAGTGGGGCAGGGAGACGATATGAAAAACTGTTTTTT.

The genes are TRBV6-1 and TRBJ2-2; possibly TRBD1 or TRBD2 for D (5 bases each). Germline V CDR1 and CDR2: MNHNS, SASEGT. CDR3 length equals 15 residues. The V gene lost 1 base and the J gene lost 2 bases, with 8 bases spanning the gap. CDR3 in DNA: TGTGCCAGCAGTGAAGGGGACGGAAACACCGGGGAGCTGTTTTTT. Translated, it gives CASSEGDGNTGELFF.

V usage is TRBV5-1 and J usage is TRBJ2-1; TRBD2 is a possible D gene (5 bases). The CDR3 spans 15 residues. Germline-derived CDR1 and CDR2 are SGHRS and YFSETQ. The V end was cut by 0 bases, the J end by 7 bases, with 14 bases between. The CDR3 protein is CASSLETGIGNEQFF. The CDR3, as DNA: TGCGCCAGCAGCTTGGAGACCGGGATTGGGAATGAGCAGTTCTTC.

Turning to this clonotype: A much larger clone sits a single nucleotide away, making a read error possible. The rearrangement joins TRBV12-3 or TRBV12-4 to TRBJ1-2; D unresolved. This CDR3 comprises 13 residues. Trimming stripped 8 bases from V and 8 bases from J, with 18 bases between. The CDR3 sequence: CASSDVGRGGYTF. CDR3 nucleotides: TGTGCCAGCTCCGATGTGGGTCGAGGCGGCTACACCTTC.

The chain recombines TRBV5-1 with TRBJ2-7, with 13 bases lining up with TRBD2. With V trimmed by 0 bases and J by 5 bases, 5 bases remained unmatched. Germline V lookup: CDR1 SGHRS, CDR2 YFSETQ. The length of the CDR3 is 16 residues. The CDR3 here is CASSLDTSGGANEQYF. For the CDR3, the DNA is TGCGCCAGCAGCTTGGATACTAGCGGGGGGGCCAACGAGCAGTACTTC.

This chain connects TRBV6-5 to TRBJ2-7; TRBD1 aligns across 7 bases. Judging by the DNA end, TRBJ2-5 fits better; the J call may be wrong. The germline CDR1 and CDR2 sequences are MNHEY and SVGAGI. The CDR3 is 13 amino acids. Written as DNA, the CDR3 is TGTGCCAGCAGTTACAGGACAGGACGGACCCAGTACTTC. This translates into CASSYRTGRTQYF.

This clonotype came up a few times. The rearrangement joins TRBV28 to TRBJ2-7; TRBD1 matches at 9 bases. CDR3 length: 14 residues. V was clipped by 7 bases and J by 6 bases; unmatched bases: 10. Germline V lookup: CDR1 MDHEN, CDR2 SYDVKM. This chain's CDR3 is CASTRTGEGLEQYF. CDR3 in DNA: TGTGCCAGCACTAGGACAGGGGAGGGCCTCGAGCAGTACTTC.

The V gene is TRBV20-1, the J gene TRBJ2-3; maybe TRBD2 (6 bases). V was cut by 1 base and J by 0 bases, with 14 bases left in between. Germline V lookup: CDR1 DFQATT, CDR2 SNEGSKA (reference sequence). The CDR3 contains 16 residues. CDR3 loop: CSARALTGTSTDTQYF. CDR3 DNA: TGCAGTGCTAGAGCGCTGACCGGGACTAGCACAGATACGCAGTATTTT.